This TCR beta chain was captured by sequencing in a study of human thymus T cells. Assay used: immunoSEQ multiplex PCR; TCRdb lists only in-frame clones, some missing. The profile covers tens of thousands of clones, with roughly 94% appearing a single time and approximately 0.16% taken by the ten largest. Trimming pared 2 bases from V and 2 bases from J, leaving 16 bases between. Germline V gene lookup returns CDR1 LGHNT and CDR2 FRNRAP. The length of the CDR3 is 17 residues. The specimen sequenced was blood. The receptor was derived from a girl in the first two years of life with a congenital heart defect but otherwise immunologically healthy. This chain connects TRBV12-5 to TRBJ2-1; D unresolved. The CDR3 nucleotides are TGTGCTAGTGGTTTGCCCCTGGACCGTCTGACCTACAATGAGCAGTTCTTC. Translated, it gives CASGLPLDRLTYNEQFF.